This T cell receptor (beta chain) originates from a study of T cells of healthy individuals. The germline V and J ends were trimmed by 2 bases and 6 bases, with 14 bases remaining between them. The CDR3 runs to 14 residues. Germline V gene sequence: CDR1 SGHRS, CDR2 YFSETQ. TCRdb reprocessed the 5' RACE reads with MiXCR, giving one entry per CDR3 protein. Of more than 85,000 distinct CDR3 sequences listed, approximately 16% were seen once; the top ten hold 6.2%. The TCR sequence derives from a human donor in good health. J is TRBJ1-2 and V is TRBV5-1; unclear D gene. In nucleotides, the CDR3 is TGCGCCAGCAGCTTCGTTACGGGATCTCATGGCTACACCTTC. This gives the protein CASSFVTGSHGYTF. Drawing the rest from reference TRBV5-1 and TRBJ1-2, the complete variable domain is KAGVTQTPRYLIKTRGQQVTLSCSPISGHRSVSWYQQTPGQGLQFLFEYFSETQRNKGNFPGRFSGRQFSNSRSEMNVSTLELGDSALYLCASSFVTGSHGYTFGSGTRLTVV.